A single sample gave rise to the 13 T cell receptor beta chains below, sequenced in a study of cytomegalovirus exposure and HLA in healthy donors. The PCR ran on 60 Vbeta and 13 Jbeta primers. Using immunoSEQ multiplex PCR, the repertoire was profiled, and TCRdb retains in-frame clones only, with some absent. The data hold around 200,000 clones, with more than 60% observed a single time. Sequencing was carried out using PBMCs. The receptors were gathered from a female donor in good health and CMV-seronegative.

The chain employs TRBV29-1 and TRBJ1-2; 7 nucleotides line up with TRBD1. The CDR3 runs to 13 residues. V was pared by 7 bases and J by 0 bases, with 5 bases of the junction left unmatched. The germline gives CDR1 SQVTM, CDR2 ANQGSEA. CDR3 loop: CSGTGNSNYGYTF. The CDR3 region has the DNA TGCAGCGGGACAGGCAACTCTAACTATGGCTACACCTTC.

J is TRBJ1-3 and V is TRBV19; no firm D call. The CDR3 length is 16 residues. V lost 1 base to trimming and J lost 1 base, with 11 bases between them. Germline V gives CDR1 LNHDA, CDR2 SQIVND (reference sequence). The CDR3 loop is CASSIGLIPSGNTIYF. For the CDR3, the DNA is TGTGCCAGTAGTATAGGACTGATACCTTCTGGAAACACCATATATTTT.

The J gene is TRBJ2-7, the V gene TRBV9; TRBD2 aligns across 9 bases. The CDR3 covers 15 residues. Germline values: CDR1 SGDLS, CDR2 YYNGEE. Trimming removed 4 bases from V and 0 bases from J; junction bases left unmatched: 5. CDR3 region: CASSPSSGDSYEQYF. CDR3 sequence (DNA): TGTGCCAGCAGCCCCTCTAGCGGGGACTCCTACGAGCAGTACTTC.

The chain couples TRBV19 to TRBJ2-2; D not resolved. V dropped 2 bases and J dropped 1 base, with 8 bases sitting between them. Germline assignment: CDR1 LNHDA and CDR2 SQIVND (reference sequence). There are 15 residues in the CDR3. CDR3 residues: CASSIKPLNTGELFF. The CDR3 DNA is TGTGCCAGTAGTATAAAGCCTCTGAACACCGGGGAGCTGTTTTTT.

The J gene is TRBJ1-2, the V gene TRBV7-3, with 7 nucleotides matching TRBD1. The CDR3 is 15 residues long. With V trimmed by 2 bases and J by 4 bases, 7 bases remained unmatched. CDR1 and CDR2 from the germline V gene are SGHTA and FQGTGA. The CDR3 DNA reads as TGTGCCAGCAGCTTATCTGGGACAGACATCTATGGCTACACCTTC. Translating it yields CASSLSGTDIYGYTF. The full variable domain, its missing parts supplied by reference TRBV7-3 and TRBJ1-2, is GAGVSQTPSNKVTEKGKYVELRCDPISGHTALYWYRQSLGQGPEFLIYFQGTGAADDSGLPNDRFFAVRPEGSVSTLKIQRTERGDSAVYLCASSLSGTDIYGYTFGSGTRLTVV.

The J gene is TRBJ1-6, the V gene TRBV11-2; D is perhaps TRBD1 (5 bases). CDR3 length equals 13 residues. From germline, CDR1 is SGHAT and CDR2 FQNNGV. V lost 1 base to trimming and J lost 7 bases, with 5 bases between them. The CDR3 DNA is TGTGCCAGCAGCTTAGGGGGCAATTCACCCCTCCACTTT. It yields the protein CASSLGGNSPLHF.

CDR3 sequence: CASSLIAGDGYTF. The CDR3, as DNA: TGCGCCAGCAGCTTGATCGCAGGGGATGGCTACACCTTC. This chain links TRBV5-1 with TRBJ1-2; weak D call: TRBD1 (6 bases). V lost 1 base, J lost 6 bases, and 10 bases lay in between. The CDR3 extends over 13 amino acids. Germline values: CDR1 SGHRS, CDR2 YFSETQ. Drawing the rest from reference TRBV5-1 and TRBJ1-2, the complete variable domain is KAGVTQTPRYLIKTRGQQVTLSCSPISGHRSVSWYQQTPGQGLQFLFEYFSETQRNKGNFPGRFSGRQFSNSRSEMNVSTLELGDSALYLCASSLIAGDGYTFGSGTRLTVV.

The chain links TRBV19 to TRBJ1-5; 10 bases are a match to TRBD1. The CDR3 covers 15 residues. The V segment lost 10 bases and the J segment 2 bases; nucleotides outside the gene matches: 8. Germline-derived CDR1 and CDR2 are LNHDA and SQIVND (reference sequence). CDR3 nucleotide sequence: TGTGCCACTAAGAGGGGGACAGGGGGCAATCAGCCCCAGCATTTT. Encoded protein: CATKRGTGGNQPQHF.

The chain couples TRBV7-3 to TRBJ1-3; TRBD1 matches 8 bases. CDR1 SGHTA and CDR2 FQGTGA come from the germline V gene. Trimming cost V 5 bases and J 2 bases; bases outside gene matches: 11. There are 17 residues in the CDR3. The CDR3 is CASSPRQGKKAGNTIYF. CDR3 DNA sequence: TGTGCCAGCAGCCCGAGACAGGGGAAGAAGGCTGGAAACACCATATATTTT.

The J gene is TRBJ2-1, the V gene TRBV28; a weak D match, TRBD2 (7 bases). CDR1 and CDR2 from the germline V gene are MDHEN and SYDVKM. The CDR3 loop spans 16 amino acids. V gave up 3 bases and J gave up 0 bases, with 12 bases separating them. This chain's CDR3 is CASSLRGGNSYNEQFF. The CDR3, as DNA: TGTGCCAGCAGTTTGAGGGGGGGGAACTCCTACAATGAGCAGTTCTTC.

V usage is TRBV11-2 and J usage is TRBJ2-7; D remains unclear. V lost 4 bases, J lost 0 bases, and 4 bases lay in between. The CDR3 has 12 amino acids. Per the germline V gene, CDR1 is SGHAT and CDR2 is FQNNGV. The CDR3 sequence is CASSWSSYEQYF. In DNA form, the CDR3 reads TGTGCCAGCAGCTGGAGCTCCTACGAGCAGTACTTC.

The V and J genes are TRBV4-1 and TRBJ2-7; maybe TRBD1 (7 bases). Germline CDR1 is MGHRA and CDR2 is YSYEKL. V lost 2 bases, J lost 5 bases, and 13 bases lay in between. CDR3 size: 14 residues. CDR3 nucleotides: TGCGCCAGCAGCCAATCAGGGGGACTGGACGAGCAGTACTTC. Protein sequence: CASSQSGGLDEQYF.

The V and J genes are TRBV9 and TRBJ2-5, with 9 nucleotides matching TRBD1. V gave up 3 bases and J gave up 3 bases; unmatched junction bases: 12. Germline V gene lookup returns CDR1 SGDLS and CDR2 YYNGEE. CDR3 length: 17 amino acids. CDR3 in amino acids: CASSARQGVVGKETQYF. DNA for the CDR3: TGTGCCAGCAGCGCCCGACAGGGGGTGGTAGGAAAAGAGACCCAGTACTTC.